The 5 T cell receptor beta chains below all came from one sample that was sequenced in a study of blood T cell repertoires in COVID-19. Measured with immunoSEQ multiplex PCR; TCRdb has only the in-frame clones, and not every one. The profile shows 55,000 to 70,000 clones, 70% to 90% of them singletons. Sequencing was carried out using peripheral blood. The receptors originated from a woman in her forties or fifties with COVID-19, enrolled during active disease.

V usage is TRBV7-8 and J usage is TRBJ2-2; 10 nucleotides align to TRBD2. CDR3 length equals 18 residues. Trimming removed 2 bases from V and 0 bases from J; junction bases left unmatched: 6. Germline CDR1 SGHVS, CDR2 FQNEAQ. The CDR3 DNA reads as TGTGCCAGCAGCTTACAAAGCGGGGGGGGCGCGAACACCGGGGAGCTGTTTTTT. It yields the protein CASSLQSGGGANTGELFF. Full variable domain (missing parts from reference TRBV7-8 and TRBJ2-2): GAGVSQSPRYKVAKRGQDVALRCDPISGHVSLFWYQQALGQGPEFLTYFQNEAQLDKSGLPSDRFFAERPEGSVSTLKIQRTQQEDSAVYLCASSLQSGGGANTGELFFGEGSRLTVL.

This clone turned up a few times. CDR3 amino acids: CASSPQGPNTGELFF. The CDR3, as DNA: TGTGCCAGTAGTCCACAGGGGCCGAACACCGGGGAGCTGTTTTTT. V is TRBV19 and J is TRBJ2-2; TRBD1 matches at 7 bases. CDR3 length: 15 residues. V was clipped by 5 bases and J by 0 bases; unmatched bases: 3. Germline V gene sequence: CDR1 LNHDA, CDR2 SQIVND (reference sequence).

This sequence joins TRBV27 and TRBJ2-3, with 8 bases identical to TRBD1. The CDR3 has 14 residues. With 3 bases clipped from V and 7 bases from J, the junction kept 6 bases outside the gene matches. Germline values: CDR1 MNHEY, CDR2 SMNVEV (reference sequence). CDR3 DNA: TGTGCCAGCAGTTTCAGTGGACAGGGTTATACGCAGTATTTT. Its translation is CASSFSGQGYTQYF.

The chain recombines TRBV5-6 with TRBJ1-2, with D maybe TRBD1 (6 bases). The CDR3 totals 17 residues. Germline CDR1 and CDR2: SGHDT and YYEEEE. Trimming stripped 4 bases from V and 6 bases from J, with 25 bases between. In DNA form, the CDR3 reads TGTGCCAGCAGCCCCCCGGCTGGGACACTTCACTGGGATGGCTACACCTTC. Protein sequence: CASSPPAGTLHWDGYTF.

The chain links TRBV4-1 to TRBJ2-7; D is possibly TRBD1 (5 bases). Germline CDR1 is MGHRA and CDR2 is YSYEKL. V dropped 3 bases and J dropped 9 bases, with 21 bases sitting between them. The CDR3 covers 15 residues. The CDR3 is CASSQTSAGIAVQYF. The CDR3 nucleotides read TGCGCCAGCAGCCAGACCTCCGCAGGGATAGCAGTGCAGTACTTC.